Presented here are 13 T cell receptor beta chains from one specimen sequenced in a study of PD-1 blockade in classical Hodgkin lymphoma. Time point specified: cycle 4 day 1 (C4D1), after 5 to 7 weeks of nivolumab. In every patient, relapse followed autologous stem cell transplantation, while exposure to brentuximab vedotin differed. The data were produced by immunoSEQ multiplex PCR, yet TCRdb's version contains in-frame clones alone and is incomplete. Here the sample spans over 20,000 clones, nearly 80% being singletons. Source: peripheral blood mononuclear cells (PBMCs), taken before the fourth cycle of nivolumab. The receptors were sampled from a human donor with classical Hodgkin lymphoma.

V usage is TRBV18 and J usage is TRBJ2-1; 9 nucleotides align to TRBD1. The length of the CDR3 is 15 residues. With 7 bases clipped from V and 5 bases from J, the junction kept 9 bases outside the gene matches. Germline V gene data show CDR1 as KGHSH and CDR2 as LQKENI. The CDR3 nucleotides are TGTGCCAGCTTTGCCGGGACAGGGATGGACAATGAGCAGTTCTTC. Protein: CASFAGTGMDNEQFF.

The chain combines TRBV6-4 with TRBJ2-3; D gene unclear. This CDR3 is built from 14 residues. Germline V lookup: CDR1 MRHNA, CDR2 SNTAGT. V shed 0 bases and J shed 3 bases, with 7 bases lying between them. The CDR3 is CASSDSSETDTQYF. CDR3 DNA sequence: TGTGCCAGCAGTGACTCTAGTGAAACAGATACGCAGTATTTT.

The genes are TRBV27 and TRBJ1-5; TRBD1 matches 9 bases. The V gene's germline CDR1 is MNHEY and CDR2 SMNVEV (reference sequence). The V gene end was trimmed by 0 bases and the J gene end by 1 base; junction bases not matched to a gene: 4. CDR3 length equals 17 residues. The CDR3 loop reads CASSLSKGQGSNQPQHF. Here the CDR3 DNA reads TGTGCCAGCAGTTTATCGAAAGGACAGGGGAGCAATCAGCCCCAGCATTTT.

This sequence joins TRBV5-1 and TRBJ2-4, with TRBD1 identical over 9 bases. The CDR3 length is 15 residues. The germline CDR1 and CDR2 sequences are SGHRS and YFSETQ. The V segment lost 4 bases and the J segment 9 bases; nucleotides outside the gene matches: 11. The DNA of the CDR3 is TGCGCCAGCAGCCCCCCGGGGGACAGGGAGGGCATTCAGTACTTC. This encodes CASSPPGDREGIQYF.

This clone was picked up one time. The rearrangement joins TRBV6-6 to TRBJ2-7; D call uncertain. V was cut by 5 bases and J by 3 bases, with 5 bases left in between. CDR1 is MNHNY, CDR2 SVGAGI, per germline (reference sequence). The CDR3 is 11 amino acids. In nucleotides, the CDR3 is TGTGCCAGCAGTACCTTCTACGAGCAGTACTTC. Encoded protein: CASSTFYEQYF.

CDR3 nucleotides: TGTGCCAGCAGCTTACCTGATACCGGGGAGCTGTTTTTT. Amino acids: CASSLPDTGELFF. The J gene is TRBJ2-2, the V gene TRBV5-6; D uncertain. Germline CDR1 SGHDT, CDR2 YYEEEE. V dropped 2 bases and J dropped 5 bases, with 7 bases sitting between them. This CDR3 spans 13 amino acids.

The rearrangement joins TRBV2 to TRBJ2-1, with D tentatively TRBD1 (6 bases). The CDR3 runs 11 residues. From germline, CDR1 is SNHLY and CDR2 FYNNEI. V was trimmed by 10 bases and J by 4 bases, leaving 8 bases between them. DNA for the CDR3: TGTGCCACACAGGGTTACAATGAGCAGTTCTTC. Amino acid sequence: CATQGYNEQFF.

The rearrangement links TRBV7-2 to TRBJ2-4, with D possibly called TRBD1 or TRBD2 (6 bases each). CDR1 is SGHTA, CDR2 FQGNSA, per germline. CDR3 length equals 17 residues. Trimming pared 5 bases from V and 5 bases from J, leaving 22 bases between. The CDR3 DNA follows: TGTGCCAGCAGCCCATTTGAGGGGGGCCTAGGGGAAAACATTCAGTACTTC. This sequence encodes CASSPFEGGLGENIQYF.

The V gene is TRBV7-9, the J gene TRBJ1-2; the D is unclear. CDR3 size: 17 residues. Germline V gives CDR1 SEHNR, CDR2 FQNEAQ (reference sequence). Trimming took 1 base from V and 3 from J, leaving 18 bases between them. CDR3 in DNA: TGTGCCAGCAGCTTAGATGTCCGACCCCCCCTTGACTATGGCTACACCTTC. This sequence encodes CASSLDVRPPLDYGYTF. The variable domain in full, with the rest retrieved from reference TRBV7-9 and TRBJ1-2, is DTGVSQNPRHKITKRGQNVTFRCDPISEHNRLYWYRQTLGQGPEFLTYFQNEAQLEKSRLLSDRFSAERPKGSFSTLEIQRTEQGDSAMYLCASSLDVRPPLDYGYTFGSGTRLTVV.

The chain has TRBV11-3 and TRBJ2-5; TRBD1 agrees at 8 bases. Germline V gene data show CDR1 as SGHNT and CDR2 as YENEEA. The junction had 12 bases not matched to a gene; V was cut back by 5 bases and J by 1 base. The CDR3 covers 17 residues. This chain's CDR3 is CASSRGAGQASQETQYF. The CDR3 DNA is TGTGCCAGCAGCCGCGGGGCGGGACAGGCGTCCCAAGAGACCCAGTACTTC. Looking up the rest from reference TRBV11-3 and TRBJ2-5 gives the full variable domain: EAGVVQSPRYKIIEKKQPVAFWCNPISGHNTLYWYLQNLGQGPELLIRYENEEAVDDSQLPKDRFSAERLKGVDSTLKIQPAELGDSAVYLCASSRGAGQASQETQYFGPGTRLLVL.

The genes are TRBV4-2 and TRBJ1-2, with a possible D match to TRBD1 (6 bases). Trimming shortened V by 0 bases and J by 7 bases, and 12 bases separated the two germline ends. Looked up from germline, CDR1 is LGHNA and CDR2 is YNFKEQ. The CDR3 extends over 14 amino acids. The CDR3 here is CASSQDNRDSGYTF. The CDR3 coding sequence is TGTGCCAGCAGCCAAGATAACAGGGATTCTGGCTACACCTTC.

This sequence joins TRBV2 and TRBJ2-5; D might be TRBD1 or TRBD2, each matching 7 bases. V was shortened by 6 bases and J by 5 bases, with 13 bases between the two germline ends. The CDR3 is 13 amino acids. Germline CDR1 SNHLY, CDR2 FYNNEI. CDR3 protein: CASSAGGVETQYF. Here the CDR3 DNA reads TGTGCCAGCAGCGCAGGGGGGGTGGAGACCCAGTACTTC.

The count of this clone is one. The chain couples TRBV5-1 to TRBJ2-7; 7 bases fit TRBD2. The junction had 27 bases not matched to a gene; V was cut back by 2 bases and J by 7 bases. The CDR3 has 20 amino acids. Germline CDR1 reads SGHRS; CDR2 reads YFSETQ. CDR3 coding DNA: TGCGCCAGCAGCTTTTTCGGGGTTTCGTTTCTAGCGGCTCCCTTGGGGGAGCAGTACTTC. Amino acid sequence: CASSFFGVSFLAAPLGEQYF.